This T cell receptor beta chain was observed in a study of blood T cell repertoires in COVID-19. For the study at large: COVID-19 samples, acute and convalescent, were from the United States, Italy and Spain. The cDNA or gDNA used as material had been derived from T cells, B-cell-depleted T cells, or PBMCs.

Germline assignment: CDR1 SGHRS and CDR2 YFSETQ. V shed 0 bases and J shed 1 base, with 17 bases lying between them. CDR3 length: 18 amino acids. Per the authors' pipeline: Quantification of nucleated cells was approximated via reference gene primer amplification. Libraries were prepared by immunoSEQ multiplex PCR; TCRdb keeps only in-frame clonotypes and omits some of them. V, J and clone size are taken as reported in that table, and D and trimming were inferred from the DNA itself. The sample has fewer than 200,000 clones; 70% to 90% are singletons. Source material: peripheral blood. The sequence derives from a woman of 80 years or more with COVID-19, enrolled during active disease. V gene TRBV5-1 combines with J gene TRBJ2-1, with D hard to call. The CDR3 reads CASSLGYTVSGSYNEQFF. In nucleotides, the CDR3 is TGCGCCAGCAGCTTGGGGTATACGGTGTCGGGTTCCTACAATGAGCAGTTCTTC.